This is a list of T cell receptor beta chains from one sample in a study of vaccination effects on CD4 cells after COVID-19. Produced via immunoSEQ multiplex PCR; TCRdb's table is partial and in-frame only. Of approximately 60,000 clones detected, approximately 72% appear once; the ten largest clones hold approximately 24%. No antigen has been identified for these receptors. Specimen: CD4+ T cells from PBMCs cultured without peptide, collected before COVID-19 vaccination. The receptors here all came from a human donor who had a prior SARS-CoV-2 infection. The CDR3 runs from the conserved cysteine through the conserved F or W. D genes are given only for firm matches. Rows give clone size only sometimes, using once, few, many, or a class for an expanded clone.

D,V,J,size,DNA,CDR3
.,TRBV24-1,TRBJ2-3,.,TGTGCCACCAGTGACAGACTAGTCCGAGGCACAGATACGCAGTATTTT,CATSDRLVRGTDTQYF
.,TRBV14,TRBJ1-5,few,TGTGCCAGCAGCCAAGGTCTGGATCAGCCCCAGCATTTT,CASSQGLDQPQHF
TRBD1,TRBV30,TRBJ2-3,.,TGTGCCTGCGGCCGGGCAGGGGGCTCAGATACGCAGTATTTT,CACGRAGGSDTQYF
TRBD2,TRBV7-3,TRBJ2-1,.,TGTGCCAGCAGCTCGACTAGCGGGGGTAATGAGCAGTTCTTC,CASSSTSGGNEQFF
TRBD2,TRBV6-1,TRBJ2-5,.,TGTGCCAGCAGTGACCCGGGACTAGCGGGAGAAGAGACCCAGTACTTC,CASSDPGLAGEETQYF
.,TRBV7-3,TRBJ2-1,.,TGTGCCAGCAGCTTGGACCCAGAGGGCTCCTACAATGAGCAGTTCTTC,CASSLDPEGSYNEQFF
.,TRBV18,TRBJ1-2,.,TGTGCCAGCTCCCCTTCCCTAGACAGCGAACCCTATGGCTACACCTTC,CASSPSLDSEPYGYTF
TRBD1,TRBV29-1,TRBJ1-4,.,TGCAGCGTGGCTCCCGGGACAGGGCTTGAAAAACTGTTTTTT,CSVAPGTGLEKLFF
.,TRBV19,TRBJ2-6,.,TGTGCCAGTAGTATAGGAGGGCCCCGGGTCCGCTCTGGGGCCAACGTCCTGACTTTC,CASSIGGPRVRSGANVLTF
.,TRBV18,TRBJ2-7,.,TGTGCCAGCTCACCAGTGTATCTCCGGGGTGACGAGCAGTACTTC,CASSPVYLRGDEQYF
.,TRBV2,TRBJ2-7,once,TGTGCCAGCAGTGCCAATGCCGACTACGAGCAGTACTTC,CASSANADYEQYF
.,TRBV7-2,TRBJ2-1,.,TGTGCCAGCAGCCGCCCCCCTCAACGGATGAACAATGAGCAGTTCTTC,CASSRPPQRMNNEQFF
.,TRBV10-3,TRBJ1-1,few,TGTGCCATCAGTGGGACAGATGAAGCTTTCTTT,CAISGTDEAFF
TRBD2,TRBV4-3,TRBJ2-2,.,TGCGCCAGCAGCCAAGGTCTAGCGGTTAGCACCGGGGAGCTGTTTTTT,CASSQGLAVSTGELFF